This T cell receptor beta chain was identified in a study of T cell changes during pregnancy in multiple sclerosis. Germline CDR1 ENHRY, CDR2 SYGVKD. This CDR3 contains 15 residues. The V and J ends lost 0 bases and 2 bases respectively, with 11 bases between them. Using immunoSEQ multiplex PCR, the repertoire was profiled, and TCRdb retains in-frame clones only, with some absent. The sample yields 50,000 to 70,000 clones, 91% seen once. The genes are TRBV10-3 and TRBJ2-7; D gene unclear. The clonotype originates from a female donor in good health, enrolled as a control in a pregnancy study. The sequencing here drew on peripheral blood, taken in the third trimester of pregnancy. For the CDR3, the DNA is TGTGCCATCAGTGAGTCAGAACTTATGCCCTACGAGCAGTACTTC. It is translated as CAISESELMPYEQYF.